A single sample is the source of the 31 T cell receptor beta chains below, sequenced in a study of human T cells and chemical hapten exposure. This sample's time point: pre-sensitization, week 0. The treatment here: therapeutic diphenylcyclopropenone sensitization with weekly scalp DPC. TCRdb re-analysed the RACE reads in MiXCR, keeping a single row per CDR3 protein. The profile shows about 260,000 distinct CDR3 sequences, 8.6% of them singletons. The sequenced sample was whole blood, obtained in connection with sensitization to the hapten diphenylcyclopropenone (DPC). The origin of the receptors is a woman in her thirties or forties with alopecia areata. Some clones in this sample may be carry-over from other donors' samples.

About this clonotype: This may come from a read error, since a much larger clone is one base off. The chain is built from TRBV13 and TRBJ2-2, with D uncertain. CDR1 and CDR2 (germline): PRHDT, FYEKMQ (reference sequence). CDR3 length: 11 residues. With 3 bases removed from V and 7 bases from J, the gap between germline ends came to 3 bases. CDR3 coding DNA: TGTGCCAGCAGCTTCAGCGGGGAGCTGTTTTTT. It is translated as CASSFSGELFF.

This clonotype was observed a handful of times. The chain couples TRBV4-3 to TRBJ2-2; TRBD1 matches 7 bases. The length of the CDR3 is 15 residues. Germline CDR1 LGHNA, CDR2 YSLEER. Trimming took 0 bases from V and 11 from J; bases not matched to a gene: 9. The chain's CDR3 is CASSQEVRGLGELFF. Written as DNA, the CDR3 is TGCGCCAGCAGCCAAGAAGTGAGGGGGCTCGGAGAGCTGTTTTTT.

The genes are TRBV5-1 and TRBJ2-3; D is perhaps TRBD1 (5 bases). V was clipped by 3 bases and J by 0 bases, with 17 bases between them. The CDR3 contains 17 residues. Germline V lookup: CDR1 SGHRS, CDR2 YFSETQ. The CDR3 spells CASSYATGRISTDTQYF. The CDR3 DNA reads TGCGCCAGCAGCTACGCCACAGGAAGAATTAGCACAGATACGCAGTATTTT.

This clonotype appeared a few times. This chain uses TRBV12-3 or TRBV12-4 with TRBJ2-2; no clear D gene. This CDR3 comprises 15 residues. Trimming removed 4 bases at V and 1 base at J, with 10 bases between. For the CDR3, the DNA is TGTGCCAGCAGTTGGACCCCCAAGAACACCGGGGAGCTGTTTTTT. This gives the protein CASSWTPKNTGELFF.

This clonotype occurred a few times. The chain combines TRBV29-1 with TRBJ2-4; D gene unclear. The V end lost 1 base, the J end lost 8 bases, and 9 bases lay between the germline ends. This CDR3 is built from 12 residues. Germline values: CDR1 SQVTM, CDR2 ANQGSEA. In nucleotides, the CDR3 is TGCAGCGTTGAAGGCGCTCAGGACATTCAGTACTTC. Protein product: CSVEGAQDIQYF.

A few counts support this clonotype. The chain recombines TRBV6-5 with TRBJ2-1; 12 positions agree with TRBD2. After removal of 2 bases from V and 9 bases from J, the junction contained 5 bases not matched to a gene. This CDR3 contains 15 residues. Germline V lookup: CDR1 MNHEY, CDR2 SVGAGI. Written as DNA, the CDR3 is TGTGCCAGCAGTTACGGTCTAGCGGGAGGGAGTGAGCAGTTCTTC. As protein: CASSYGLAGGSEQFF.

This clonotype was observed at least ten times. The rearrangement links TRBV11-2 to TRBJ1-2; 8 nucleotides match TRBD1. The CDR3 covers 13 residues. Germline V gene data show CDR1 as SGHAT and CDR2 as FQNNGV. Trimming cost V 5 bases and J 3 bases; bases outside gene matches: 2. CDR3: CASSPGQDYGYTF. CDR3 in DNA: TGTGCCAGCAGCCCGGGACAGGACTATGGCTACACCTTC.

This chain connects TRBV5-6 to TRBJ2-2; 9 bases fit TRBD2. In germline, CDR1 is SGHDT, CDR2 YYEEEE. Trimming took 1 base from V and 4 from J; bases not matched to a gene: 5. This CDR3 is 16 amino acids long. For the CDR3, the DNA is TGTGCCAGCAGCTTGCTGCGCGGGAGGGCCACCGGGGAGCTGTTTTTT. Protein product: CASSLLRGRATGELFF.

On this clonotype: This could be a read error, since a much larger clone is one nucleotide away. The chain links TRBV6-5 to TRBJ1-6, with 9 bases that match TRBD1. J lost 10 bases, V lost 2 bases, and 9 bases had no gene match. The CDR3 extends over 16 amino acids. CDR1 MNHEY and CDR2 SVGAGI come from the germline V gene. CDR3 amino acids: CASSYGGTGQKSPLHF. CDR3 bases: TGTGCCAGCAGTTACGGAGGGACAGGGCAAAAATCACCCCTCCACTTT.

This clonotype has more than one count but fewer than ten. This chain links TRBV7-2 with TRBJ2-7, with TRBD2 matching over 8 bases. This CDR3 has 15 amino acids. From germline, CDR1 is SGHTA and CDR2 FQGNSA. Trimming at V came to 4 bases and at J to 0 bases, leaving 5 bases not matched to a gene. This CDR3 reads CASSSTSGLSYEQYF. The CDR3, as DNA: TGTGCCAGCAGCTCTACTAGCGGCCTCTCCTACGAGCAGTACTTC.

The chain recombines TRBV7-9 with TRBJ2-5; D may be TRBD2 (6 bases). Trimming took 4 bases from V and 6 from J, leaving 15 bases between them. The germline V gene has CDR1 SEHNR and CDR2 FQNEAQ (reference sequence). The CDR3 extends over 14 amino acids. As DNA, the CDR3 is TGTGCCAGCAGCTCGACTAGAGTTCGACAGACCCAGTACTTC. Its protein product is CASSSTRVRQTQYF.

The CDR3 nucleotides read TGTGCCAGCTTCTGGAGCTATGGCTACACCTTC. It codes for CASFWSYGYTF. The chain carries TRBV2 and TRBJ1-2; D remains ambiguous. CDR1 and CDR2 (germline): SNHLY, FYNNEI. The ends were cut back, 8 bases at V and 4 bases at J, with 8 bases in the middle. The CDR3 contains 11 residues.

This clonotype was seen ten or more times. This rearrangement joins TRBV6-2 or TRBV6-3 to TRBJ1-5; 10 bases agree with TRBD1. Trimming cost V 6 bases and J 6 bases; bases outside gene matches: 5. Per the germline V gene, CDR1 is MNHEY and CDR2 is SVGEGT. The CDR3 consists of 14 residues. This chain's CDR3 is CASSRDRGLQPQHF. DNA for the CDR3: TGTGCCAGCAGCCGCGACAGGGGGCTTCAGCCCCAGCATTTT.

This clonotype was counted at least ten times. The chain joins TRBV5-8 to TRBJ2-4; a possible D gene is TRBD2 (6 bases). This CDR3 is built from 14 residues. Trimming took off 4 bases at V and 5 bases at J, with 13 bases between the two ends. Germline CDR1 is SGHTS and CDR2 is YDEGEE. The CDR3 sequence is CASSRGSIQNIQYF. As DNA, the CDR3 is TGTGCCAGCAGCCGGGGGTCCATACAAAACATTCAGTACTTC.

This sequence joins TRBV2 and TRBJ1-2; D is uncertain. Trimming stripped 5 bases from V and 8 bases from J, with 12 bases between. The CDR3 sequence is 12 residues long. The germline CDR1 and CDR2 sequences are SNHLY and FYNNEI. The CDR3 DNA sequence: TGTGCCAGCAGTAATACCGATCGGGGCTACACCTTC. This encodes CASSNTDRGYTF.

This clonotype was recorded many times. The junction and the germline gene differ at one end; a read error may be behind it. The chain employs TRBV7-2 and TRBJ2-5; D may be TRBD2 (5 bases). This CDR3 is built from 13 residues. Germline lookup yields CDR1 SGHTA and CDR2 FQGNSA. The CDR3 sequence: CASSLGLQETQYF. In nucleotides, the CDR3 is TGTGCCAGCAGTTTAGGACTTCAAGAGACCCAGTACTTC. The whole variable domain, filled in from reference TRBV7-2 and TRBJ2-5, reads GAGVSQSPSNKVTEKGKDVELRCDPISGHTALYWYRQSLGQGLEFLIYFQGNSAPDKSGLPSDRFSAERTGGSVSTLTIQRTQQEDSAVYLCASSLGLQETQYFGPGTRLLVL.

V and J are TRBV6-6 and TRBJ1-1; D ambiguous. Germline V gene sequence: CDR1 MNHNY, CDR2 SVGAGI (reference sequence). V lost 2 bases and J lost 2, with 6 bases in between. The CDR3 runs to 13 residues. As DNA, the CDR3 is TGTGCCAGCAGTTACAGGACTAACACTGAAGCTTTCTTT. Its protein product is CASSYRTNTEAFF.

This clonotype occurred a few times. The chain is built from TRBV10-3 and TRBJ2-5; 7 bases fit TRBD1. The CDR3 loop spans 14 amino acids. Germline assignment: CDR1 ENHRY and CDR2 SYGVKD. V dropped 3 bases and J dropped 2; count of bases not matched to a gene: 3. In DNA, the CDR3 is TGTGCCATCAGTGAAGGGACAGCTCAAGAGACCCAGTACTTC. Translated, it gives CAISEGTAQETQYF.

This clonotype was seen only a few times. The chain is built from TRBV6-2 or TRBV6-3 and TRBJ2-7; 15 bases match TRBD2. Per the germline V gene, CDR1 is MNHEY and CDR2 is SVGEGT. The CDR3 has 17 amino acids. V lost 7 bases, J lost 3 bases, and 10 bases stayed unmatched. DNA for the CDR3: TGTGCCAGCAAAAAACCGGGACTAGCGGGAGGACGCTACGAGCAGTACTTC. Protein sequence: CASKKPGLAGGRYEQYF.

Concerning this clonotype: A much larger clone lies a single base off, so this may be a read error. Because it lacks the conserved phenylalanine or tryptophan at the end, this CDR3 is likely a read error. The rearrangement joins TRBV27 to TRBJ2-2; 8 bases align to TRBD1. The CDR3 sequence is 16 residues long. From germline, CDR1 is MNHEY and CDR2 SMNVEV (reference sequence). Trimming removed 0 bases from V and 5 bases from J; junction bases left unmatched: 5. The CDR3, as DNA: TGTGCCAGCAGTTTATCGAACAGGGGGTATACCGGGGAGCTGTTTTCT. Its translation: CASSLSNRGYTGELFS.

This clonotype turned up a few times. The J gene is TRBJ2-7, the V gene TRBV3-1; D ambiguous. Germline V CDR1 and CDR2: LGHDT, YNNKEL (reference sequence). There are 13 residues in the CDR3. Trimming took off 0 bases at V and 5 bases at J, with 8 bases between the two ends. This CDR3 reads CASSQEGPHEQYF. The CDR3 DNA reads TGTGCCAGCAGCCAAGAAGGACCGCACGAGCAGTACTTC.

The V gene is TRBV7-2, the J gene TRBJ1-4; perhaps TRBD1 as D (5 bases). Germline V CDR1 and CDR2: SGHTA, FQGNSA. V lost 5 bases, J lost 7 bases, and 14 bases lay in between. The length of the CDR3 is 14 residues. The CDR3 nucleotides are TGTGCCAGCAGCCGCGGGACCGCCCGTGAAAAACTGTTTTTT. Amino acids: CASSRGTAREKLFF.

This clonotype has just a few counts. V and J are TRBV27 and TRBJ1-4; 8 bases are shared with TRBD1. Trimming at V came to 4 bases and at J to 6 bases, leaving 1 base not matched to a gene. Looked up from germline, CDR1 is MNHEY and CDR2 is SMNVEV (reference sequence). The CDR3 runs 13 residues. CDR3 sequence (DNA): TGTGCCAGCAGTTACAGGGGGGATGAAAAACTGTTTTTT. Residues: CASSYRGDEKLFF.

This clonotype was observed many times. The chain joins TRBV7-9 to TRBJ1-1; tentatively, D is TRBD1 (6 bases). The CDR3 extends over 12 amino acids. The V end lost 5 bases, the J end lost 4 bases, and 8 bases lay between the germline ends. Per the germline V gene, CDR1 is SEHNR and CDR2 is FQNEAQ (reference sequence). The CDR3 protein is CASSPDSTEAFF. The CDR3 bases are TGTGCCAGCAGCCCGGACAGCACTGAAGCTTTCTTT.

The chain has TRBV9 and TRBJ2-7; D is perhaps TRBD1 (6 bases). CDR3 length equals 15 residues. The V end lost 0 bases, the J end lost 0 bases, and 10 bases lay between the germline ends. CDR1 and CDR2 (germline): SGDLS, YYNGEE. CDR3 bases: TGTGCCAGCAGCGTAGCTACAGGGAGCTCCTACGAGCAGTACTTC. As protein: CASSVATGSSYEQYF.

The CDR3 bases are TGTGCCAGCAGTTACCAGGGAGGAGCTTTCTTT. Translated, it gives CASSYQGGAFF. This chain connects TRBV2 to TRBJ1-1; weak D call: TRBD1 (5 bases). This CDR3 region has 11 residues. Germline-derived CDR1 and CDR2 are SNHLY and FYNNEI. V was shortened by 5 bases and J by 10 bases, with 11 bases between the two germline ends.

This clonotype was observed many times. The chain employs TRBV3-1 and TRBJ2-3, with 12 bases that match TRBD2. The CDR3 has 16 amino acids. The V gene's germline CDR1 is LGHDT and CDR2 YNNKEL (reference sequence). J gave up 4 bases and V 5 bases, and 7 bases lay outside the gene matches. The CDR3 sequence: CASSSRLAGVSDTQYF. The CDR3 coding sequence is TGTGCCAGCAGCTCCCGACTAGCGGGAGTCTCAGATACGCAGTATTTT.

This clonotype was found many times. The chain combines TRBV5-1 with TRBJ2-2; D not resolved. The germline gives CDR1 SGHRS, CDR2 YFSETQ. The CDR3 has 12 residues. The V end was cut by 5 bases, the J end by 1 base, with 3 bases between. The DNA of the CDR3 is TGCGCCAGCAGACAGAACACCGGGGAGCTGTTTTTT. Translation gives CASRQNTGELFF.

This clonotype came up a few times. V usage is TRBV9 and J usage is TRBJ2-1; the match to TRBD2 covers 8 bases. Germline V gene sequence: CDR1 SGDLS, CDR2 YYNGEE. Trimming at V came to 0 bases and at J to 4 bases, leaving 9 bases not matched to a gene. The CDR3 contains 17 residues. This CDR3 is CASSVDGGGTTYNEQFF. The CDR3 DNA reads as TGTGCCAGCAGCGTAGATGGCGGGGGGACTACTTACAATGAGCAGTTCTTC.

The genes are TRBV10-3 and TRBJ2-7; D might be TRBD1 (6 bases). Germline V gene lookup returns CDR1 ENHRY and CDR2 SYGVKD. The CDR3 is 14 residues long. Trimming pared 7 bases from V and 1 base from J, leaving 14 bases between. The CDR3 bases are TGTGCCATCACCTCACAGGGCCTTTCCTACGAGCAGTACTTC. Amino acids: CAITSQGLSYEQYF.

A word on this clonotype: A much more abundant neighbour one base away suggests this may be a read error. The gene calls are TRBV5-1 and TRBJ1-1; D perhaps matches TRBD1 (5 bases). Trimming stripped 2 bases from V and 1 base from J, with 9 bases between. The length of the CDR3 is 14 residues. Per the germline V gene, CDR1 is SGHRS and CDR2 is YFSETQ. CDR3 DNA sequence: TGCGCCAGCAGCTTAAATACAGGGAACACTGAAGCTTTCTTT. Translated: CASSLNTGNTEAFF.